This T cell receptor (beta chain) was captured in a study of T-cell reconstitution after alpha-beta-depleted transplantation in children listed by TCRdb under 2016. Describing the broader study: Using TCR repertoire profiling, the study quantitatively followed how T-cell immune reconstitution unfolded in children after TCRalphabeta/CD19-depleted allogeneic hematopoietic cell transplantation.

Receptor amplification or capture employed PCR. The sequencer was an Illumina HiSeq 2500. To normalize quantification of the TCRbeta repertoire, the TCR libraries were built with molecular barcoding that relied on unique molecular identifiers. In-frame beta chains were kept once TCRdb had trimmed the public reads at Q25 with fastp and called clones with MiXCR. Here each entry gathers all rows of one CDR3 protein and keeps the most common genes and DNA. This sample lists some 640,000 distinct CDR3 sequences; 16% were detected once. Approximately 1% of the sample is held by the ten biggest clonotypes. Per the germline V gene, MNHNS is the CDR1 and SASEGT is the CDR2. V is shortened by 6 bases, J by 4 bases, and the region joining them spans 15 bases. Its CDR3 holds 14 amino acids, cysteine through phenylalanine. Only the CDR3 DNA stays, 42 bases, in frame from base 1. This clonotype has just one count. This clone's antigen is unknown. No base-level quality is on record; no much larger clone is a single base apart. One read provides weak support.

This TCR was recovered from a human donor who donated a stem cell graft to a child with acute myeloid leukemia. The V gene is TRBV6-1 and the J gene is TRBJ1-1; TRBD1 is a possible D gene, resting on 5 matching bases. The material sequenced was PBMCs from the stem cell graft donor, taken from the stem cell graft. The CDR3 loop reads CASSPVRGGTEAFF. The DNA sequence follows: TGTGCCAGCAGCCCCGTGCGGGGGGGCACTGAAGCTTTCTTT.